This T cell receptor beta chain was found in a study of blood T cells in healthy people across ages. The CDR3 has 13 amino acids. Trimming cost V 6 bases and J 6 bases, with 15 bases left between them. Looked up from germline, CDR1 is DFQATT and CDR2 is SNEGSKA (reference sequence). Through a sample-barcoded 5' primer and a J-beta primer mix, a second PCR was run for roughly 6 to 12 cycles. TCRdb recomputed calls from the 5' RACE reads with MiXCR, one row per CDR3 protein. Here the sample spans around 710,000 distinct CDR3 sequences, about 42% being singletons. V and J are TRBV20-1 and TRBJ1-5, with D possibly matching TRBD1 (5 bases). Sequencing was carried out using blood. The TCR sequence derives from an older woman in good health. The CDR3 region is CSASTPTVQPQHF. CDR3 DNA: TGCAGTGCCTCGACCCCGACAGTTCAGCCCCAGCATTTT.